What follows are 23 T cell receptor beta chains derived from one specimen sequenced in a study of T cells in tuberculosis. Here immunoSEQ multiplex PCR was the method, and the copy in TCRdb shows in-frame clones only, minus some. In the table there are around 30,000 clones, over 90% of which are singletons. The sample taken for sequencing was PBMCs. The source of these receptors is a donor aged 10-29 years with latent tuberculosis or without tuberculosis infection.

The V and J genes are TRBV7-3 and TRBJ1-2, with 8 nucleotides matching TRBD1. Germline V gene lookup returns CDR1 SGHTA and CDR2 FQGTGA. After removal of 2 bases from V and 8 bases from J, the junction contained 4 bases not matched to a gene. The CDR3 is 13 amino acids. The DNA for the CDR3 is TGTGCCAGCAGCTTAGACAGGGGTGACGGCTACACCTTC. This sequence encodes CASSLDRGDGYTF. The entire variable domain, with the rest obtained from reference TRBV7-3 and TRBJ1-2, is as follows: GAGVSQTPSNKVTEKGKYVELRCDPISGHTALYWYRQSLGQGPEFLIYFQGTGAADDSGLPNDRFFAVRPEGSVSTLKIQRTERGDSAVYLCASSLDRGDGYTFGSGTRLTVV.

J is TRBJ1-2 and V is TRBV5-5, with TRBD1 matching 11 bases. The germline CDR1 and CDR2 sequences are SGHKS and YYEKEE (reference sequence). This CDR3 has 15 amino acids. V lost 0 bases to trimming and J lost 8 bases; unmatched junction nucleotides: 6. The CDR3 is CASSLAGTGGEGYTF. The CDR3, as DNA: TGTGCCAGCAGCTTGGCCGGGACAGGGGGAGAAGGCTACACCTTC.

The V call is TRBV6-5, the J call TRBJ2-5; possibly TRBD1 for D (6 bases). Germline CDR1 is MNHEY and CDR2 is SVGAGI. The CDR3 runs to 14 residues. Trimming took 5 bases from V and 9 from J, leaving 19 bases between them. The CDR3 sequence: CASSRTDRSEAQYF. Here the CDR3 DNA reads TGTGCCAGCAGTCGGACAGATAGGTCCGAGGCCCAGTACTTC.

The J gene is TRBJ1-6, the V gene TRBV4-3; 7 nucleotides align to TRBD1. The CDR3 runs 16 residues. After removal of 3 bases from V and 1 base from J, the junction contained 3 bases not matched to a gene. Germline CDR1 LGHNA, CDR2 YSLEER. The CDR3 sequence is CASSQTGISYNSPLHF. CDR3 in DNA: TGCGCCAGCAGCCAGACAGGGATTTCCTATAATTCACCCCTCCACTTT.

The gene calls are TRBV6-1 and TRBJ2-1, with D maybe TRBD1 (6 bases). The CDR3 runs 14 residues. Germline loops: CDR1 MNHNS, CDR2 SASEGT. V shed 3 bases and J shed 4 bases, with 10 bases lying between them. CDR3 DNA sequence: TGTGCCAGCAGTGACAGGGGCCCTTACAATGAGCAGTTCTTC. Its protein product is CASSDRGPYNEQFF.

This clone came up once. The chain joins TRBV6-1 to TRBJ1-2, with 8 bases identical to TRBD1. The CDR3 extends over 14 amino acids. The trim removed 6 bases at V and 2 bases at J, leaving 5 bases unmatched. Germline loops: CDR1 MNHNS, CDR2 SASEGT. The CDR3 here is CASRRTGPNYGYTF. The CDR3 DNA reads TGTGCCAGCAGAAGGACAGGGCCGAACTATGGCTACACCTTC.

V and J are TRBV6-6 and TRBJ2-7, with 10 bases aligning to TRBD2. The germline V gene encodes CDR1 MNHNY and CDR2 SVGAGI (reference sequence). The trim removed 6 bases at V and 3 bases at J, leaving 8 bases unmatched. The CDR3 has 15 residues. The CDR3, as DNA: TGTGCCAGCAGCGACCGGACTAGCGGAAGCTACGAGCAGTACTTC. It translates to CASSDRTSGSYEQYF.

The rearrangement links TRBV5-1 to TRBJ2-5, with TRBD1 identical over 8 bases. This CDR3 region has 14 residues. Germline values: CDR1 SGHRS, CDR2 YFSETQ. Trimming removed 4 bases from V and 3 bases from J; junction bases left unmatched: 5. The chain's CDR3 is CASSLGQGKETQYF. CDR3 coding DNA: TGCGCCAGCAGCCTAGGACAGGGAAAAGAGACCCAGTACTTC.

V usage is TRBV6-6 and J usage is TRBJ2-1, with 9 bases fitting TRBD2. Trimming at V came to 2 bases and at J to 7 bases, leaving 6 bases not matched to a gene. Germline V gives CDR1 MNHNY, CDR2 SVGAGI (reference sequence). CDR3 size: 15 residues. DNA of the CDR3: TGTGCCAGCAGTTACATAGCCGGACTAGCGAATGAGCAGTTCTTC. It translates to CASSYIAGLANEQFF.

This clone appeared a single time. The chain links TRBV5-6 to TRBJ1-2; 8 nucleotides line up with TRBD1. This CDR3 comprises 13 residues. V lost 4 bases to trimming and J lost 8 bases; unmatched junction nucleotides: 7. The germline V gene encodes CDR1 SGHDT and CDR2 YYEEEE. The CDR3 sequence: CASSPTGAEGYTF. The DNA for the CDR3 is TGTGCCAGCAGCCCGACAGGGGCTGAAGGCTACACCTTC.

J is TRBJ2-1 and V is TRBV29-1; 7 bases match TRBD2. In germline, CDR1 is SQVTM, CDR2 ANQGSEA. This CDR3 contains 14 residues. V trimming: 8 bases; J trimming: 6 bases; junction bases outside the gene matches: 13. CDR3 region: CSPAGTKGVNEQFF. The CDR3 DNA reads as TGCAGCCCAGCCGGGACTAAAGGAGTCAATGAGCAGTTCTTC.

The rearrangement joins TRBV27 to TRBJ2-7; the match to TRBD1 covers 11 bases. V lost 0 bases and J lost 3; bases outside the gene matches: 1. Germline V gene lookup returns CDR1 MNHEY and CDR2 SMNVEV (reference sequence). This CDR3 spans 15 amino acids. The CDR3 DNA reads as TGTGCCAGCAGTTTATCGGGACAGGGGGTCTACGAGCAGTACTTC. This translates into CASSLSGQGVYEQYF.

This rearrangement joins TRBV11-2 to TRBJ2-1; D perhaps matches TRBD2 (6 bases). With 5 bases removed from V and 4 bases from J, the gap between germline ends came to 15 bases. This CDR3 region has 15 residues. The germline V gene has CDR1 SGHAT and CDR2 FQNNGV. CDR3 region: CASSPSTGEYNEQFF. The CDR3 nucleotides are TGTGCCAGCAGCCCCTCAACGGGAGAATACAATGAGCAGTTCTTC.

The chain joins TRBV5-5 to TRBJ1-2; 7 bases are a match to TRBD1. Germline V gene sequence: CDR1 SGHKS, CDR2 YYEKEE (reference sequence). Trimming at V came to 1 base and at J to 6 bases, leaving 9 bases not matched to a gene. The CDR3 length is 15 residues. In DNA, the CDR3 is TGTGCCAGCAGCTTGTGGGGGACAGATCTAAATGGCTACACCTTC. Its translation: CASSLWGTDLNGYTF. The full variable domain, in which reference TRBV5-5 and TRBJ1-2 provide the parts outside the CDR3, is DAGVTQSPTHLIKTRGQQVTLRCSPISGHKSVSWYQQVLGQGPQFIFQYYEKEERGRGNFPDRFSARQFPNYSSELNVNALLLGDSALYLCASSLWGTDLNGYTFGSGTRLTVV.

The CDR3 loop reads CASFVLGANVLTF. Written as DNA, the CDR3 is TGTGCCAGCTTCGTCCTAGGGGCCAACGTCCTGACTTTC. This rearrangement joins TRBV2 to TRBJ2-6; D gene uncertain. The CDR3 length is 13 residues. CDR1 is SNHLY and CDR2 is FYNNEI in the germline V gene. The V gene lost 8 bases and the J gene lost 4 bases, with 9 bases spanning the gap.

The count of this clone is one. The chain recombines TRBV6-5 with TRBJ2-7; 11 bases fit TRBD2. CDR3 length: 16 amino acids. V shed 0 bases and J 3 bases; nucleotides not matched to a gene: 4. Germline loops: CDR1 MNHEY, CDR2 SVGAGI. The CDR3 loop reads CASSYSLAGGVYEQYF. CDR3 in DNA: TGTGCCAGCAGTTACTCGCTAGCGGGAGGTGTCTACGAGCAGTACTTC.

In its sample, this clone was seen a few times. The V and J genes are TRBV29-1 and TRBJ2-1; D unresolved. CDR3 length: 10 residues. V dropped 4 bases and J dropped 7 bases, with 5 bases sitting between them. CDR1 and CDR2 from the germline V gene are SQVTM and ANQGSEA. The CDR3 DNA follows: TGCAGCGTTGGAGTTAATGAGCAGTTCTTC. Amino acids: CSVGVNEQFF.

V gene TRBV6-5 combines with J gene TRBJ2-7; D is undetermined. V dropped 2 bases and J dropped 3 bases, with 11 bases sitting between them. Germline lookup yields CDR1 MNHEY and CDR2 SVGAGI. CDR3 size: 14 residues. Here the CDR3 DNA reads TGTGCCAGCAGTTACGGGTTATCGGGCTACGAGCAGTACTTC. This codes for CASSYGLSGYEQYF.

This rearrangement joins TRBV4-2 to TRBJ2-7; 11 nucleotides match TRBD2. Trimming at V came to 0 bases and at J to 1 base, leaving 14 bases not matched to a gene. CDR3 size: 20 residues. Germline CDR1 reads LGHNA; CDR2 reads YNFKEQ. DNA for the CDR3: TGTGCCAGCAGCCAAGATTATCGTGGCAGCACTAGCGGGAGTTCCTACGAGCAGTACTTC. It specifies CASSQDYRGSTSGSSYEQYF.

The J gene is TRBJ1-2, the V gene TRBV19; TRBD1 matches at 9 bases. CDR3 length: 16 amino acids. Germline CDR1 LNHDA, CDR2 SQIVND (reference sequence). V shed 6 bases and J 3 bases; nucleotides not matched to a gene: 11. This CDR3 is CASSQRLRDRDYGYTF. The CDR3 DNA follows: TGTGCCAGTAGCCAACGCCTCCGGGACAGGGACTATGGCTACACCTTC.

This chain joins TRBV28 and TRBJ1-4, with 8 bases aligning to TRBD1. The CDR3 covers 16 residues. Losses at the gene ends were 2 bases for V and 7 bases for J; bases not matched to a gene: 9. CDR1 is MDHEN, CDR2 SYDVKM, per germline. CDR3 bases: TGTGCCAGCAGTTTACCTCAGGGGGCGCGGGGTGAAAAACTGTTTTTT. Protein product: CASSLPQGARGEKLFF.

The gene calls are TRBV5-4 and TRBJ1-1; D is undetermined. Per the germline V gene, CDR1 is SGHNT and CDR2 is YYREEE (reference sequence). Trimming cost V 0 bases and J 1 base, with 4 bases left between them. CDR3 length equals 13 residues. The CDR3 reads CASSLDTNTEAFF. CDR3 DNA sequence: TGTGCCAGCAGCTTGGACACGAACACTGAAGCTTTCTTT.

The V and J genes are TRBV7-2 and TRBJ1-1, with 9 bases that match TRBD1. After removal of 3 bases from V and 9 bases from J, the junction contained 8 bases not matched to a gene. Germline CDR1 and CDR2: SGHTA and FQGNSA. The CDR3 runs 14 residues. CDR3 coding DNA: TGTGCCAGCAGCTTTACAGGGGGCGCAAACCAAGCTTTCTTT. Its translation: CASSFTGGANQAFF.